The rows below give T cell receptor beta chains drawn from one sample of a study of vaccination and CD4 T cells after COVID-19. No antigen has been identified for these receptors. One entry per CDR3 protein results from TCRdb running MiXCR on the PCR reads. The repertoire holds around 25,000 distinct CDR3 sequences, with 28% as singletons. The sample in question was CD4+ T cells from blood, cultured in vitro, obtained about 7 months after SARS-CoV-2 vaccination. The receptors derive from a human donor who had recovered from COVID-19. Both conserved end residues are part of each CDR3. The D gene is left open where the match is weak. Size is omitted from some rows. Given values are once, few, many or a class for expanded clones.

v_gene	j_gene	abundance	d_gene	CDR3aa	CDR3nt
TRBV28	TRBJ1-5	-	-	CASRAGGTNQPQHF	TGTGCCAGCAGGGCCGGCGGAACCAATCAGCCCCAGCATTTT
TRBV20-1	TRBJ1-1	-	TRBD1	CSAREGGAITEAFF	TGCAGTGCTAGAGAAGGGGGCGCTATCACTGAAGCTTTCTTT
TRBV28	TRBJ1-5	few	-	CASRLPGIGQPQHF	TGTGCCAGCAGATTGCCCGGGATAGGTCAGCCCCAGCATTTT
TRBV7-2	TRBJ2-5	many	TRBD1	CASSDRQGSETQYF	TGTGCCAGCAGCGACCGACAGGGGTCAGAGACCCAGTACTTC
TRBV6-2/TRBV6-3	TRBJ1-1	-	-	CASRRDTFLTEAFF	TGTGCCAGCAGACGGGACACTTTTCTGACTGAAGCTTTCTTT
TRBV5-5	TRBJ2-7	-	TRBD2	CASSLAASGKGYEQYF	TGTGCCAGCAGCTTGGCCGCTAGCGGGAAGGGTTACGAGCAGTACTTC
TRBV15	TRBJ2-5	medium-sized	-	CATSREAGGGETQYF	TGTGCCACCAGCAGAGAAGCAGGAGGAGGAGAGACCCAGTACTTC
TRBV28	TRBJ2-3	few	-	CASKTLTDTQYF	TGTGCCAGCAAGACGCTCACAGATACGCAGTATTTT
TRBV19	TRBJ2-2	-	TRBD2	CASSIRRTSGRASNTGELFF	TGTGCCAGTAGTATCCGTAGGACTAGCGGGAGGGCCTCGAACACCGGGGAGCTGTTTTTT
TRBV2	TRBJ1-1	-	-	CASSDGPTGPKAFF	TGTGCCAGCAGTGATGGTCCTACAGGGCCCAAAGCTTTCTTT
TRBV7-9	TRBJ1-1	few	-	CASSFMAPNTEAFF	TGTGCCAGCAGCTTCATGGCTCCGAACACTGAAGCTTTCTTT
TRBV20-1	TRBJ2-1	-	-	CSASSAGGSYNEQFF	TGCAGTGCTAGTTCAGCGGGTGGCTCCTACAATGAGCAGTTCTTC
TRBV7-8	TRBJ1-1	few	TRBD1	CASSSTTGAGTEAFF	TGTGCCAGCAGCTCAACTACAGGGGCGGGAACTGAAGCTTTCTTT
TRBV28	TRBJ2-5	-	-	CASTTTGEKETQYF	TGTGCCAGCACAACGACGGGGGAGAAGGAGACCCAGTACTTC
TRBV4-1	TRBJ2-5	few	-	CASSQDGGLAKTQYF	TGCGCCAGCAGCCAAGATGGTGGGCTAGCGAAGACCCAGTACTTC
TRBV28	TRBJ2-3	-	-	CASSPSGLNNVGDTQYF	TGTGCCAGCAGCCCCTCAGGGCTCAATAATGTTGGAGATACGCAGTATTTT
TRBV20-1	TRBJ2-7	few	-	CSASPDSYEQYF	TGCAGTGCTAGCCCGGATTCCTACGAGCAGTACTTC
TRBV18	TRBJ2-5	few	TRBD2	CASRTLAGAETQYF	TGTGCCAGCCGTACTCTAGCGGGAGCGGAGACCCAGTACTTC
TRBV28	TRBJ2-7	-	TRBD1	CASSLGDRVAYEQCF	TGTGCCAGCAGTTTAGGGGACAGGGTCGCCTACGAGCAGTGCTTC
TRBV28	TRBJ2-7	medium-sized	TRBD2	CASSPSSGSSYEQYF	TGTGCCAGCAGTCCTTCTAGCGGATCCTCCTACGAGCAGTACTTC
TRBV24-1	TRBJ2-3	few	-	CATSIVGGSGDTQYF	TGTGCCACCAGTATCGTGGGCGGAAGCGGGGATACGCAGTATTTT
TRBV6-2/TRBV6-3	TRBJ2-5	-	-	CASRGRWELETQYF	TGTGCCAGCAGAGGGAGGTGGGAGTTGGAGACCCAGTACTTC